Each of the 20 T cell receptor beta chains below was sequenced from the same sample in a study of T cells after yellow fever vaccination. TCRdb recomputed calls from the 5' RACE reads with MiXCR, one row per CDR3 protein. The sample includes some 670,000 distinct CDR3 sequences, 12% of them seen just once. Specimen: PBMCs, collected on the day of the yellow fever booster vaccination. The receptors stem from a man aged 30 to 39 who received the YFV17D yellow fever vaccine.

This clonotype was observed at least ten times. This rearrangement joins TRBV29-1 to TRBJ2-7, with 8 bases identical to TRBD1. Germline CDR1 is SQVTM and CDR2 is ANQGSEA. This CDR3 is 13 amino acids long. V gave up 6 bases and J gave up 1 base; unmatched junction bases: 5. CDR3 residues: CSVRQGLSYEQYF. CDR3 in DNA: TGCAGCGTCCGACAGGGGTTGTCCTACGAGCAGTACTTC.

The chain uses TRBV20-1 and TRBJ1-2; D is unclear. V was trimmed by 1 base and J by 1 base, leaving 13 bases between them. Germline V CDR1 and CDR2: DFQATT, SNEGSKA (reference sequence). There are 15 residues in the CDR3. DNA for the CDR3: TGCAGTGCTAGAGGGTCGGATACCGGTAACTATGGCTACACCTTC. It codes for CSARGSDTGNYGYTF.

This clonotype was counted only a few times. The chain links TRBV7-2 to TRBJ1-5, with a tentative D call TRBD1 (5 bases). The length of the CDR3 is 15 residues. Trimming cost V 1 base and J 4 bases, with 11 bases left between them. CDR1 and CDR2 from the germline V gene are SGHTA and FQGNSA. CDR3 protein: CASSLGPGHNQPQHF. As DNA, the CDR3 is TGTGCCAGCAGCTTAGGGCCAGGGCATAATCAGCCCCAGCATTTT.

This chain joins TRBV19 and TRBJ2-1; 9 bases map to TRBD2. The CDR3 extends over 16 amino acids. Germline loops: CDR1 LNHDA, CDR2 SQIVND (reference sequence). V was clipped by 4 bases and J by 10 bases; unmatched bases: 14. The CDR3 sequence is CASSTLAGRGPGEQFF. CDR3 nucleotide sequence: TGTGCCAGTAGTACTCTAGCGGGGCGGGGACCTGGGGAGCAGTTCTTC.

The table lists this clonotype with a few counts. The chain joins TRBV6-2 or TRBV6-3 to TRBJ2-7, with 10 bases lining up with TRBD2. This CDR3 contains 15 residues. V shed 7 bases, J shed 6 bases, and the junction held 12 bases outside the gene matches. Germline V lookup: CDR1 MNHEY, CDR2 SVGEGT. The CDR3 sequence: CASTGEAGGPREQYF. The CDR3 DNA follows: TGTGCCAGCACCGGGGAAGCGGGAGGGCCTCGCGAGCAGTACTTC.

At least ten counts were recorded for this clonotype. The rearrangement joins TRBV6-1 to TRBJ2-5; perhaps TRBD2 as D (6 bases). This CDR3 region has 15 residues. Trimming cost V 8 bases and J 0 bases, with 16 bases left between them. Germline CDR1 MNHNS, CDR2 SASEGT. The CDR3 DNA reads TGTGCCAGCGACGATAGCGGAAATTACCAAGAGACCCAGTACTTC. Its translation is CASDDSGNYQETQYF.

This clonotype was detected a few times. The chain has TRBV6-2 or TRBV6-3 and TRBJ2-1; 10 nucleotides align to TRBD2. Germline assignment: CDR1 MNHEY and CDR2 SVGEGT. The CDR3 totals 17 residues. The V segment lost 6 bases and the J segment 5 bases; nucleotides outside the gene matches: 13. Written as DNA, the CDR3 is TGTGCCAGCAGCCCTACTCTACTAGCGGGACCAGACAATGAGCAGTTCTTC. Amino acid sequence: CASSPTLLAGPDNEQFF.

This clonotype was picked up a small number of times. A read error may produce the germline difference seen at one junction end. The rearrangement joins TRBV5-5 to TRBJ2-1; D is perhaps TRBD2 (5 bases). CDR3 length: 11 residues. Per germline, CDR1 SGHKS and CDR2 YYEKEE (reference sequence). The CDR3 DNA reads as TGTGCCAGCAGCTTCTCCCGTCAGAGGGCCTTC. Residues: CASSFSRQRAF.

This clonotype was counted only a few times. The genes are TRBV5-1 and TRBJ2-3; 9 bases match TRBD2. The V and J ends lost 4 bases and 2 bases, in that order; junction bases with no gene match: 8. CDR3 length equals 16 residues. The germline V gene encodes CDR1 SGHRS and CDR2 YFSETQ. The CDR3 sequence is CASSGSTSGPTDTQYF. DNA of the CDR3: TGCGCCAGCAGCGGTTCGACTAGCGGCCCCACAGATACGCAGTATTTT.

The gene calls are TRBV7-9 and TRBJ1-1, with D hard to call. Trimming left V 1 base short and J 2 bases short, with 11 bases between. Germline CDR1 SEHNR, CDR2 FQNEAQ (reference sequence). This CDR3 comprises 15 residues. The CDR3 here is CASSLEVSRNTEAFF. For the CDR3, the DNA is TGTGCCAGCAGCTTAGAAGTCAGTCGAAACACTGAAGCTTTCTTT.

The J gene is TRBJ1-2, the V gene TRBV20-1, with a weak D call TRBD1 (5 bases). Germline V gene lookup returns CDR1 DFQATT and CDR2 SNEGSKA (reference sequence). The CDR3 sequence is 11 residues long. This chain's CDR3 is CSWGEARGYTF. The CDR3 DNA is TGCAGCTGGGGCGAGGCTCGGGGCTACACCTTC.

This clonotype was counted between two and nine times. V usage is TRBV7-9 and J usage is TRBJ1-1; no clear D. Germline CDR1 SEHNR, CDR2 FQNEAQ (reference sequence). V gave up 4 bases and J gave up 2 bases, with 8 bases separating them. This CDR3 has 13 amino acids. The CDR3 region is CASSWNRNTEAFF. CDR3 coding DNA: TGTGCCAGCAGCTGGAACAGAAACACTGAAGCTTTCTTT.

The genes are TRBV10-3 and TRBJ1-1; weak D call: TRBD1 (5 bases). Between the trimmed V and J ends, which lost 4 bases and 0 bases, there was a span of 12 bases. The CDR3 totals 15 residues. Per the germline V gene, CDR1 is ENHRY and CDR2 is SYGVKD. CDR3 coding DNA: TGTGCCATCAGTGCTCAAGGACATATGAACACTGAAGCTTTCTTT. This gives the protein CAISAQGHMNTEAFF.

The chain employs TRBV5-1 and TRBJ2-4, with a tentative D call TRBD2 (6 bases). Trimming removed 0 bases at V and 8 bases at J, with 15 bases between. Germline V gives CDR1 SGHRS, CDR2 YFSETQ. There are 15 residues in the CDR3. For the CDR3, the DNA is TGCGCCAGCAGCTTGGGGAGGGGCGGAGGATACATTCAGTACTTC. Translating it yields CASSLGRGGGYIQYF. Looking up the rest from reference TRBV5-1 and TRBJ2-4 gives the full variable domain: KAGVTQTPRYLIKTRGQQVTLSCSPISGHRSVSWYQQTPGQGLQFLFEYFSETQRNKGNFPGRFSGRQFSNSRSEMNVSTLELGDSALYLCASSLGRGGGYIQYFGAGTRLSVL.

This clonotype occurred many times. The chain is built from TRBV11-2 and TRBJ2-7; D perhaps matches TRBD1 (6 bases). This CDR3 region has 18 residues. The V end was cut by 4 bases, the J end by 3 bases, with 25 bases between. CDR1 and CDR2 (germline): SGHAT, FQNNGV. CDR3 amino acids: CASSSTGSWGRRNYEQYF. CDR3 sequence (DNA): TGTGCCAGCAGCTCCACAGGGAGTTGGGGGAGAAGAAACTACGAGCAGTACTTC.

A few counts support this clonotype. V usage is TRBV3-1 and J usage is TRBJ2-1, with D possibly TRBD2 on 6 matching bases. The V gene's germline CDR1 is LGHDT and CDR2 YNNKEL (reference sequence). The V end was cut by 2 bases, the J end by 8 bases, with 16 bases between. This CDR3 has 15 amino acids. CDR3 sequence reads: CASSQPLGGKDEQFF. The CDR3 DNA reads as TGTGCCAGCAGCCAACCCCTGGGGGGTAAAGATGAGCAGTTCTTC.

This clonotype was detected a few times. The CDR3 bases are TGTGCCAGCAGCGCTGGACAGGGGATAGGGGCTACAGATACGCAGTATTTT. Encoded protein: CASSAGQGIGATDTQYF. This chain uses TRBV7-6 with TRBJ2-3; 9 bases line up with TRBD1. The CDR3 runs to 17 residues. The germline CDR1 and CDR2 sequences are SGHVS and FNYEAQ. V shed 5 bases, J shed 3 bases, and the junction held 12 bases outside the gene matches.

There are a few counts of this clonotype. This chain connects TRBV19 to TRBJ2-1; 12 nucleotides align to TRBD2. This CDR3 is 19 amino acids long. Looked up from germline, CDR1 is LNHDA and CDR2 is SQIVND (reference sequence). The trim removed 1 base at V and 5 bases at J, leaving 12 bases unmatched. CDR3 nucleotide sequence: TGTGCCAGTAGTATAGGACTAGCGGGAGCCCCTATCCCCAACAATGAGCAGTTCTTC. This encodes CASSIGLAGAPIPNNEQFF.

The CDR3 nucleotides are TGTGCCAGCAGCGCGACAGGCCCCCCCGGGGAGCTGTTTTTT. As protein: CASSATGPPGELFF. The J gene is TRBJ2-2, the V gene TRBV27; D may be TRBD1 (6 bases). The CDR3 has 14 residues. From germline, CDR1 is MNHEY and CDR2 SMNVEV (reference sequence). Trimming took off 6 bases at V and 6 bases at J, with 14 bases between the two ends.

The chain recombines TRBV3-1 with TRBJ2-5; TRBD2 matches 9 bases. Germline V gene sequence: CDR1 LGHDT, CDR2 YNNKEL (reference sequence). The V and J ends lost 11 bases and 5 bases, in that order; junction bases with no gene match: 15. The CDR3 runs 15 residues. The CDR3 sequence: CASRSSGSPRETQYF. In DNA form, the CDR3 reads TGTGCCTCCAGGAGTAGCGGGAGCCCCAGGGAGACCCAGTACTTC.